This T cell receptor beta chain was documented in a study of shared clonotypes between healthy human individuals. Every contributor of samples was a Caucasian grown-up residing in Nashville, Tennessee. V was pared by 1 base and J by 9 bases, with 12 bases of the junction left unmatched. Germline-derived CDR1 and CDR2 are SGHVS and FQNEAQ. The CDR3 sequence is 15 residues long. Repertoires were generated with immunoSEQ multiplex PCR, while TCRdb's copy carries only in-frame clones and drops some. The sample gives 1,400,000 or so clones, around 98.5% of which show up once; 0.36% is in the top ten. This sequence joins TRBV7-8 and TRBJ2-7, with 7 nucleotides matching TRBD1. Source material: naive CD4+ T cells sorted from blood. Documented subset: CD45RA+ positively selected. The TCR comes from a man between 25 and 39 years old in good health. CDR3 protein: CASSLGGDSSIGQYF. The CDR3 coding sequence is TGTGCCAGCAGCTTAGGAGGGGACAGTAGCATAGGGCAGTACTTC. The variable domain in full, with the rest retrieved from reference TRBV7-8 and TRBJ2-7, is GAGVSQSPRYKVAKRGQDVALRCDPISGHVSLFWYQQALGQGPEFLTYFQNEAQLDKSGLPSDRFFAERPEGSVSTLKIQRTQQEDSAVYLCASSLGGDSSIGQYFGPGTRLTVT.